Listed below are T cell receptor beta chains from one sample, sequenced in a study of T cells in Graves' hyperthyroidism and ophthalmopathy. In TCRdb, the multiplex PCR reads were re-called with MiXCR into one record per CDR3 protein. The data contain about 640,000 distinct CDR3 sequences, less than 25% of them singletons. Sequencing input: blood. Source of these receptors: a young man with Graves' ophthalmopathy. The CDR3 runs from the conserved cysteine through the conserved F or W. The D gene is left open where the match is weak. Rows give clone size only sometimes, using once, few, many, or a class for an expanded clone.

size	length	D	V	J	DNA	CDR3
.	14	.	TRBV6-2/TRBV6-3	TRBJ2-3	TGTGCCAGCAATCGGGCGATGATGGCAGATACGCAGTATTTT	CASNRAMMADTQYF
.	14	.	TRBV12-3/TRBV12-4	TRBJ1-1	TGTGCCAGCAAGGCAGGGACCATGAACACTGAAGCTTTCTTT	CASKAGTMNTEAFF
many	14	.	TRBV2	TRBJ1-1	TGTGCCAGCAGTGAAGAATTGGTGAACACTGAAGCTTTCTTT	CASSEELVNTEAFF
few	17	.	TRBV4-1	TRBJ2-1	TGCGCCAGCAGCCAAGATCGAGGGGTCAGGCGTGTGGATGAGCAGTTCTTC	CASSQDRGVRRVDEQFF
.	14	.	TRBV29-1	TRBJ2-7	TGCAGCGTTGAAGATTACGAGCCAGCAGGGGAGCAGTACTTC	CSVEDYEPAGEQYF
few	15	TRBD1	TRBV27	TRBJ1-5	TGTGCCAGCAGTTCCCTTCCGACAGGGGGTCAGCCCCAGCATTTT	CASSSLPTGGQPQHF
.	13	.	TRBV29-1	TRBJ1-1	TGCAGCGTGCGGCCAGGGGAGTTCACTGAAGCTTTCTTT	CSVRPGEFTEAFF
.	16	TRBD2	TRBV27	TRBJ2-1	TGTGCCAGCAGTCCCCTGAGGGGACTAGTCTACAATGAGCAGTTCTTC	CASSPLRGLVYNEQFF
many	12	.	TRBV30	TRBJ1-6	TGTGCCTGGAGCCGACAGGTTTCACCCCTCCACTTT	CAWSRQVSPLHF
few	15	TRBD2	TRBV2	TRBJ2-1	TGTGCCAGCAGTACCAGCACTAGCGGTTACAATGAGCAGTTCTTC	CASSTSTSGYNEQFF
.	13	.	TRBV7-8	TRBJ2-1	TGTGCCAGCAGCTTAGGTGACAGCAATGAGCAGTTCTTC	CASSLGDSNEQFF
.	15	TRBD2	TRBV24-1	TRBJ2-1	TGTGCCACCAGTATTAGCGGGGGGACCTACAATGAGCAGTTCTTC	CATSISGGTYNEQFF
many	13	TRBD2	TRBV20-1	TRBJ2-1	TGCAGTGCCGCGGGAGGTCGAGGCAATGAGCAGTTCTTC	CSAAGGRGNEQFF
few	14	TRBD1	TRBV28	TRBJ1-5	TGTGCCAGCAGCCGACAGGGGTGGGATCAGCCCCAGCATTTT	CASSRQGWDQPQHF
many	8	.	TRBV30	TRBJ1-1	TGTGCCTGGCCTGGAGCTTTCTTT	CAWPGAFF
many	15	TRBD2	TRBV20-1	TRBJ2-1	TGCAGTGCTCCACCCGCTAGCGGGAGTTACAATGAGCAGTTCTTC	CSAPPASGSYNEQFF
few	17	TRBD1	TRBV12-3/TRBV12-4	TRBJ2-3	TGTGCCAGCAGCTTTGCGGCACAGGGGTTCGGCACAGATACGCAGTATTTT	CASSFAAQGFGTDTQYF
many	15	.	TRBV11-2	TRBJ2-5	TGTGCCAGCAGCCCCGCGTTCCGGGAGAGAGAGACCCAGTACTTC	CASSPAFRERETQYF
few	15	.	TRBV27	TRBJ2-7	TGTGCCAGCAGCCCCGCCGCCCAAATAGTCTACGAGCAGTACTTC	CASSPAAQIVYEQYF
many	12	.	TRBV27	TRBJ2-7	TGTGCCAGCAGTGTCCTAGGAGACGAGCAGTACTTC	CASSVLGDEQYF
many	17	TRBD2	TRBV28	TRBJ2-1	TGTGCCAGCAGTCCTCTAGCGGGAGGTTTCCGTGGTAATGAGCAGTTCTTC	CASSPLAGGFRGNEQFF
few	19	TRBD2	TRBV20-1	TRBJ2-1	TGCAGTGCTAGACCTCCCCGCGGGTTAGCGGGAGCGGGCTACAATGAGCAGTTCTTC	CSARPPRGLAGAGYNEQFF
many	17	TRBD2	TRBV10-3	TRBJ2-5	TGTGCCACTACCCCAGCGGGAGTCCAGGTCGGTCAAGAGACCCAGTACTTC	CATTPAGVQVGQETQYF
.	14	.	TRBV10-2	TRBJ2-7	TGCGCCAGCAGTGAACAGGGAGGGAGTTACGAGCAGTACTTC	CASSEQGGSYEQYF
many	14	.	TRBV28	TRBJ2-7	TGTGCCAGCAGCCGACCGGGGCGGGGCTACGAGCAGTACTTC	CASSRPGRGYEQYF
.	13	.	TRBV3-1	TRBJ2-1	TGTGCCAGCAGCCTTGGACAGTCCTACGAGCAGTTCTTC	CASSLGQSYEQFF
.	14	.	TRBV24-1	TRBJ1-5	TGTGCCACCAGTGATTTGACAGGAAATCAGCCCCAGCATTTT	CATSDLTGNQPQHF
.	13	.	TRBV11-2	TRBJ1-3	TGTGCCAGCAGCTTCCCAGAGGGAAACACCATATATTTT	CASSFPEGNTIYF
many	13	.	TRBV11-2	TRBJ2-6	TGTGCCAGCAGCGTGTCTGGGGCCAACGTCCTGACTTTC	CASSVSGANVLTF
many	14	.	TRBV6-2/TRBV6-3	TRBJ1-5	TGTGCCAGCAGTTACTCGAGGCCGAATCAGCCCCAGCATTTT	CASSYSRPNQPQHF
.	17	.	TRBV19	TRBJ2-5	TGTGCCAGTAGTCCTATGGGGACAAGAGACTTTCAAGAGACCCAGTACTTC	CASSPMGTRDFQETQYF